A single sample is the source of the 8 T cell receptor beta chains below, sequenced in a study of shared clonotypes between healthy human individuals. Profiled with immunoSEQ multiplex PCR; TCRdb holds only in-frame clones, not every one. The table lists some 2,000,000 clones, approximately 94% of them singletons. Sequencing input: naive CD4+ T cells sorted from blood. Subset meaning: CD45RA+ positively selected. Receptors originate from a man between 18 and 35 years old in good health.

The J gene is TRBJ1-2, the V gene TRBV25-1; D gene uncertain. The CDR3 totals 14 residues. Trimming stripped 2 bases from V and 4 bases from J, with 11 bases between. Looked up from germline, CDR1 is MGHDK and CDR2 is SYGVNS. This CDR3 reads CASSEGPGRYGYTF. CDR3 sequence (DNA): TGTGCCAGCAGTGAAGGGCCTGGACGCTATGGCTACACCTTC.

The rearrangement links TRBV11-2 to TRBJ1-1; possible D gene TRBD1, 6 bases. The CDR3 sequence is 15 residues long. The V and J ends lost 1 base and 5 bases respectively, with 14 bases between them. Germline CDR1 and CDR2: SGHAT and FQNNGV. The CDR3 spells CASSLAGAVGTEAFF. CDR3 nucleotides: TGTGCCAGCAGCTTAGCGGGGGCAGTTGGTACTGAAGCTTTCTTT.

This rearrangement joins TRBV4-1 to TRBJ1-4; D gene ambiguous. Trimming left V 3 bases short and J 1 base short, with 9 bases between. The CDR3 is 15 residues long. Germline CDR1 is MGHRA and CDR2 is YSYEKL. The chain's CDR3 is CASSHLVLTNEKLFF. The CDR3 DNA reads as TGCGCCAGCAGCCACCTAGTTTTAACTAATGAAAAACTGTTTTTT.

The rearrangement links TRBV27 to TRBJ1-1; D not certain. The V end was cut by 6 bases, the J end by 4 bases, with 15 bases between. The CDR3 totals 14 residues. Germline V gene data show CDR1 as MNHEY and CDR2 as SMNVEV (reference sequence). CDR3 sequence: CASRRSGVGTEAFF. CDR3 DNA: TGTGCCAGCAGGAGGAGCGGGGTGGGCACTGAAGCTTTCTTT.

The V and J genes are TRBV25-1 and TRBJ1-4; no clear D. CDR1 and CDR2 (germline): MGHDK, SYGVNS. The V gene lost 6 bases and the J gene lost 3 bases, with 8 bases spanning the gap. This CDR3 spans 13 amino acids. DNA for the CDR3: TGTGCCAGCAGGGGAGGACCTAATGAAAAACTGTTTTTT. Translated: CASRGGPNEKLFF.

V gene TRBV18 combines with J gene TRBJ2-1; 9 bases align to TRBD2. CDR1 is KGHSH and CDR2 is LQKENI in the germline V gene. The CDR3 runs to 15 residues. Trimming cost V 3 bases and J 5 bases; bases outside gene matches: 5. CDR3 nucleotide sequence: TGTGCCAGCTCACCTGTGGTAGCGGGGGACAATGAGCAGTTCTTC. Residues: CASSPVVAGDNEQFF. Full variable domain (outside the CDR3, taken from reference TRBV18 and TRBJ2-1): NAGVMQNPRHLVRRRGQEARLRCSPMKGHSHVYWYRQLPEEGLKFMVYLQKENIIDESGMPKERFSAEFPKEGPSILRIQQVVRGDSAAYFCASSPVVAGDNEQFFGPGTRLTVL.

The chain carries TRBV6-6 and TRBJ1-5; D gene unclear. The CDR3 sequence is 16 residues long. V lost 6 bases to trimming and J lost 0 bases, with 15 bases between them. CDR1 and CDR2 from the germline V gene are MNHNY and SVGAGI (reference sequence). The chain's CDR3 is CASRAGSVDSNQPQHF. The CDR3 coding sequence is TGTGCCAGCAGAGCAGGATCCGTAGATAGCAATCAGCCCCAGCATTTT.

The chain recombines TRBV18 with TRBJ2-1; 10 positions match TRBD1. Germline assignment: CDR1 KGHSH and CDR2 LQKENI. Germline trimming cut 6 bases from V and 6 bases from J; bases unmatched to any gene: 8. This CDR3 spans 15 amino acids. Here the CDR3 reads CASSRTGTGANEQFF. For the CDR3, the DNA is TGTGCCAGCTCGCGCACCGGGACAGGGGCCAATGAGCAGTTCTTC.